Below, 4 T cell receptor beta chains from the same sample are listed, as sequenced in a study of radiotherapy plus CTLA-4 blockade in lung cancer. TCRdb's table, derived via immunoSEQ multiplex PCR, lists solely in-frame clones and lacks some. The sample lists some 64,000 clones, approximately 75% seen once, with 4% to 5% in the top ten. The input for sequencing was peripheral blood, taken from a patient treated with radiotherapy plus ipilimumab. These receptors were obtained from a human donor with non-small cell lung cancer who had a complete response to radiotherapy plus ipilimumab.

In its sample, this clone was seen a few times. The chain is built from TRBV27 and TRBJ2-7, with D possibly being TRBD1 or TRBD2 (5 bases each). The CDR3 has 13 residues. V dropped 3 bases and J dropped 2 bases, with 8 bases sitting between them. CDR1 MNHEY and CDR2 SMNVEV come from the germline V gene (reference sequence). The CDR3 region is CASSLGPAYEQYF. CDR3 coding DNA: TGTGCCAGCAGTTTGGGACCGGCCTACGAGCAGTACTTC.

This chain uses TRBV5-6 with TRBJ1-5; D not certain. The V end was cut by 1 base, the J end by 0 bases, with 8 bases between. The length of the CDR3 is 15 residues. Germline V gene data show CDR1 as SGHDT and CDR2 as YYEEEE. As DNA, the CDR3 is TGTGCCAGCAGCTTGAAGGGCAATAGCAATCAGCCCCAGCATTTT. Translated: CASSLKGNSNQPQHF.

The chain combines TRBV4-1 with TRBJ1-2; D may be TRBD1 (5 bases). Germline CDR1 reads MGHRA; CDR2 reads YSYEKL. The CDR3 extends over 15 amino acids. Trimming pared 1 base from V and 2 bases from J, leaving 11 bases between. The CDR3 sequence is CASSQGAGSNYGYTF. The CDR3 DNA sequence: TGCGCCAGCAGCCAAGGGGCAGGGTCGAACTATGGCTACACCTTC.

The CDR3 bases are TGTGCCAGCAGGCTTTTAGGACAGGGAGGAGATGAGCAGTTCTTC. It encodes CASRLLGQGGDEQFF. The J gene is TRBJ2-1, the V gene TRBV27, with 8 positions matching TRBD1. The CDR3 has 15 amino acids. The germline V gene has CDR1 MNHEY and CDR2 SMNVEV (reference sequence). Trimming cost V 6 bases and J 8 bases; bases outside gene matches: 12.